The next 31 T cell receptor beta chains were all read from a single sample in a study of cytomegalovirus exposure and HLA in healthy donors. Amplification used 60 Vbeta primers and 13 Jbeta primers. Produced via immunoSEQ multiplex PCR; TCRdb's table is partial and in-frame only. Of 150,000 to 180,000 clones listed, about three quarters were seen once; the top ten hold approximately 4%. Sample: PBMCs. Receptors originate from a middle-aged woman in good health and CMV-seronegative.

This clone appeared once. The genes are TRBV7-9 and TRBJ2-1; 12 bases are shared with TRBD2. Germline V CDR1 and CDR2: SEHNR, FQNEAQ (reference sequence). This CDR3 spans 18 amino acids. The J segment lost 4 bases and the V segment lost 4 bases, leaving 11 bases of the junction unmatched. The CDR3 region is CASSSPFRTSGVYNEQFF. The CDR3 coding sequence is TGTGCCAGCAGCTCCCCATTTCGGACTAGCGGGGTGTACAATGAGCAGTTCTTC.

The chain uses TRBV14 and TRBJ2-7; D remains ambiguous. This CDR3 has 14 residues. V gave up 1 base and J gave up 3 bases, with 10 bases separating them. Germline V gene sequence: CDR1 SGHDN, CDR2 FVKESK. The CDR3 region is CASSQGTVVYEQYF. CDR3 coding DNA: TGTGCCAGCAGCCAAGGTACCGTAGTCTACGAGCAGTACTTC.

The CDR3 region is CAISESGQPNYGYTF. The CDR3, as DNA: TGTGCCATCAGTGAGTCGGGACAGCCTAACTATGGCTACACCTTC. The chain is built from TRBV10-3 and TRBJ1-2, with TRBD1 matching 7 bases. This CDR3 has 15 residues. The germline CDR1 and CDR2 sequences are ENHRY and SYGVKD. Germline trimming cut 0 bases from V and 0 bases from J; bases unmatched to any gene: 1.

The J gene is TRBJ1-5, the V gene TRBV11-3, with 8 bases fitting TRBD1. CDR1 is SGHNT, CDR2 YENEEA, per germline. The ends lost 3 bases at V and 1 base at J; junction bases unmatched: 5. The CDR3 has 16 amino acids. The DNA of the CDR3 is TGTGCCAGCAGCTTTTCAGGGGGCGAGAGCAATCAGCCCCAGCATTTT. It is translated as CASSFSGGESNQPQHF. Based on the CDR3 plus reference TRBV11-3 and TRBJ1-5, the full variable domain is EAGVVQSPRYKIIEKKQPVAFWCNPISGHNTLYWYLQNLGQGPELLIRYENEEAVDDSQLPKDRFSAERLKGVDSTLKIQPAELGDSAVYLCASSFSGGESNQPQHFGDGTRLSIL.

The CDR3 DNA is TGCGCCAGCAGCGCCGGGACAGGGGGCGCGGGATATGGCTACACCTTC. Translated, it gives CASSAGTGGAGYGYTF. The V call is TRBV5-1, the J call TRBJ1-2; 12 bases agree with TRBD1. Germline V gene data show CDR1 as SGHRS and CDR2 as YFSETQ. With V trimmed by 4 bases and J by 5 bases, 9 bases remained unmatched. The CDR3 consists of 16 residues.

J is TRBJ2-1 and V is TRBV21-1; TRBD2 is the table's D call, not checked against the DNA. TRBV21-1 is a documented pseudogene. This CDR3 spans 18 amino acids. CDR3 loop: CASSKEVLGLAVNNEQFF. The CDR3 coding sequence is TGTGCCAGCAGCAAAGAGGTATTGGGACTAGCGGTAAACAATGAGCAGTTCTTC.

CDR3 protein: CASSINPDNEQFF. CDR3 nucleotide sequence: TGTGCCAGTAGTATAAACCCGGACAATGAGCAGTTCTTC. The V call is TRBV19, the J call TRBJ2-1, with no clear D. Trimming shortened V by 2 bases and J by 5 bases, and 7 bases separated the two germline ends. CDR1 and CDR2 from the germline V gene are LNHDA and SQIVND (reference sequence). This CDR3 has 13 residues.

The sample holds a few counts of this clone. The rearrangement joins TRBV5-1 to TRBJ2-7; 7 nucleotides agree with TRBD1. The V gene end was trimmed by 3 bases and the J gene end by 2 bases; junction bases not matched to a gene: 5. Germline loops: CDR1 SGHRS, CDR2 YFSETQ. The CDR3 spans 14 residues. DNA of the CDR3: TGCGCCAGCAGCTGGGGACAGATGACCTACGAGCAGTACTTC. Protein: CASSWGQMTYEQYF.

The chain has TRBV6-5 and TRBJ2-5; possible D gene TRBD2, 6 bases. V was shortened by 6 bases and J by 2 bases, with 10 bases between the two germline ends. The CDR3 loop spans 13 amino acids. Germline-derived CDR1 and CDR2 are MNHEY and SVGAGI. Written as DNA, the CDR3 is TGTGCCAGCAGGGTAGCGGTTCAAGAGACCCAGTACTTC. Its protein is CASRVAVQETQYF.

The chain combines TRBV5-1 with TRBJ2-7, with D uncertain. The V and J ends lost 3 bases and 2 bases respectively, with 12 bases between them. This CDR3 contains 14 residues. Per the germline V gene, CDR1 is SGHRS and CDR2 is YFSETQ. This chain's CDR3 is CASSSHQFTYEQYF. CDR3 sequence (DNA): TGCGCCAGCAGCTCGCATCAGTTTACCTACGAGCAGTACTTC.

The chain carries TRBV5-5 and TRBJ2-2, with a tentative D call TRBD1 (5 bases). This CDR3 comprises 15 residues. V was shortened by 0 bases and J by 1 base, with 7 bases between the two germline ends. Germline V CDR1 and CDR2: SGHKS, YYEKEE (reference sequence). CDR3 sequence: CASSLEGLNTGELFF. The CDR3 DNA reads TGTGCCAGCAGCTTGGAGGGGCTGAACACCGGGGAGCTGTTTTTT.

This chain's CDR3 is CASSHDRGMNTEAFF. The CDR3 nucleotides are TGCGCCAGCAGCCACGACAGGGGGATGAACACTGAAGCTTTCTTT. The rearrangement uses TRBV5-1 and TRBJ1-1, with 9 bases aligning to TRBD1. The CDR3 covers 15 residues. CDR1 and CDR2 (germline): SGHRS, YFSETQ. The ends lost 4 bases at V and 0 bases at J; junction bases unmatched: 4.

The V and J genes are TRBV30 and TRBJ2-7; D ambiguous. The CDR3 spans 10 residues. In germline, CDR1 is GTSNPN, CDR2 SVGIG (reference sequence). V lost 4 bases to trimming and J lost 6 bases, with 7 bases between them. The CDR3 region has the DNA TGTGCCTGGACCTCAGGCGAGCAGTACTTC. Translation: CAWTSGEQYF.

This chain uses TRBV5-6 with TRBJ2-4; 9 nucleotides agree with TRBD1. Unmatched junction bases numbered 8, after V lost 4 bases and J lost 6 bases. The CDR3 covers 15 residues. Germline lookup yields CDR1 SGHDT and CDR2 YYEEEE. CDR3 nucleotides: TGTGCCAGCAGCCAATTGGGACAGGGCCTAAACATTCAGTACTTC. It specifies CASSQLGQGLNIQYF.

This clone was recorded only once. This chain joins TRBV13 and TRBJ2-2; D gene unclear. Trimming shortened V by 6 bases and J by 3 bases, and 11 bases separated the two germline ends. The CDR3 is 14 amino acids. Germline CDR1 is PRHDT and CDR2 is FYEKMQ (reference sequence). The CDR3 spells CASRKEWDTGELFF. CDR3 sequence (DNA): TGTGCCAGCAGGAAGGAGTGGGACACCGGGGAGCTGTTTTTT.

In regard to this clone: One junction end does not reproduce the germline sequence, and a read error may be involved. The sample carries other DNA sequences with the same CDR3. The chain uses TRBV9 and TRBJ2-2; 8 bases align to TRBD2. The CDR3 loop spans 15 amino acids. Per the germline V gene, CDR1 is SGDLS and CDR2 is YYNGEE. The CDR3 region has the DNA TGTGCCAGTAGCGTACTAGCGGCAAACACCGGGGAGCTGTTTTTT. Protein: CASSVLAANTGELFF. The full variable domain, rest sourced from reference TRBV9 and TRBJ2-2, is DSGVTQTPKHLITATGQRVTLRCSPRSGDLSVYWYQQSLDQGLQFLIQYYNGEERAKGNILERFSAQQFPDLHSELNLSSLELGDSALYFCASSVLAANTGELFFGEGSRLTVL.

This clone showed up just a few times. The chain joins TRBV6-4 to TRBJ2-7; TRBD1 matches at 11 bases. The junction had 2 bases not matched to a gene; V was cut back by 3 bases and J by 4 bases. Germline values: CDR1 MRHNA, CDR2 SNTAGT. CDR3 length: 14 residues. The CDR3, as DNA: TGTGCCAGCAGTGAGGGGACAGGGGGATACGAGCAGTACTTC. Amino acids: CASSEGTGGYEQYF.

V and J are TRBV4-1 and TRBJ2-1, with TRBD2 matching over 9 bases. V lost 4 bases and J lost 4; bases outside the gene matches: 8. There are 16 residues in the CDR3. Germline CDR1 reads MGHRA; CDR2 reads YSYEKL. The CDR3 DNA sequence: TGCGCCAGCAGCCCAATAGCGGGGGCGATTTACAATGAGCAGTTCTTC. Amino acid sequence: CASSPIAGAIYNEQFF.

This chain connects TRBV9 to TRBJ2-7; the D gene is possibly TRBD1 (6 bases). This CDR3 is built from 16 residues. Trimming shortened V by 2 bases and J by 5 bases, and 20 bases separated the two germline ends. The germline CDR1 and CDR2 sequences are SGDLS and YYNGEE. The CDR3 DNA reads as TGTGCCAGCAGCGTGACTTACAACAGGGATCGCAACGAGCAGTACTTC. It yields the protein CASSVTYNRDRNEQYF. Full variable domain (remainder filled in from reference TRBV9 and TRBJ2-7): DSGVTQTPKHLITATGQRVTLRCSPRSGDLSVYWYQQSLDQGLQFLIQYYNGEERAKGNILERFSAQQFPDLHSELNLSSLELGDSALYFCASSVTYNRDRNEQYFGPGTRLTVT.

The chain has TRBV29-1 and TRBJ1-1, with 7 bases aligning to TRBD1. The CDR3 covers 13 residues. The germline gives CDR1 SQVTM, CDR2 ANQGSEA. Trimming took 4 bases from V and 5 from J; bases not matched to a gene: 7. CDR3 in amino acids: CSVVTGAGTEAFF. The CDR3 DNA sequence: TGCAGCGTTGTTACAGGGGCGGGTACTGAAGCTTTCTTT.

This rearrangement joins TRBV9 to TRBJ2-2; D possibly corresponds to TRBD1 (6 bases). The CDR3 spans 14 residues. Looked up from germline, CDR1 is SGDLS and CDR2 is YYNGEE. Trimming took off 3 bases at V and 3 bases at J, with 9 bases between the two ends. Here the CDR3 DNA reads TGTGCCAGCAGCGCGGGACAACACACCGGGGAGCTGTTTTTT. Translation gives CASSAGQHTGELFF.

The chain employs TRBV2 and TRBJ1-4, with TRBD1 identical over 9 bases. J lost 5 bases, V lost 6 bases, and 7 bases had no gene match. Germline CDR1 is SNHLY and CDR2 is FYNNEI. The CDR3 extends over 15 amino acids. CDR3 in DNA: TGTGCCAGCAGAGTCGGGACAGGGACAAATGAAAAACTGTTTTTT. Protein product: CASRVGTGTNEKLFF.

The chain employs TRBV6-6 and TRBJ1-5, with D perhaps matching TRBD1 (5 bases). The CDR3 has 10 residues. V lost 11 bases, J lost 5 bases, and 7 bases lay in between. CDR1 is MNHNY and CDR2 is SVGAGI in the germline V gene (reference sequence). Here the CDR3 DNA reads TGTGCCGCAGGGTATCAGCCCCAGCATTTT. Residues: CAAGYQPQHF.

This clone occurred a few times. V and J are TRBV30 and TRBJ1-2; 8 nucleotides match TRBD1. Looked up from germline, CDR1 is GTSNPN and CDR2 is SVGIG (reference sequence). CDR3 size: 16 residues. Trimming removed 2 bases from V and 0 bases from J; junction bases left unmatched: 8. CDR3: CAWSQLGTGPNYGYTF. CDR3 DNA: TGTGCCTGGAGTCAGCTCGGGACAGGTCCTAACTATGGCTACACCTTC.

This chain joins TRBV2 and TRBJ2-1; TRBD2 matches 13 bases. This CDR3 comprises 17 residues. In germline, CDR1 is SNHLY, CDR2 FYNNEI. V shed 2 bases and J 12 bases; nucleotides not matched to a gene: 13. The CDR3 loop reads CASSETPGLAGVLGQFF. The CDR3 DNA reads TGTGCCAGCAGTGAAACCCCCGGACTAGCGGGAGTTCTCGGGCAGTTCTTC.

J is TRBJ2-1 and V is TRBV28; D gene unclear. Germline assignment: CDR1 MDHEN and CDR2 SYDVKM. CDR3 size: 16 residues. V shed 5 bases and J shed 4 bases, with 18 bases lying between them. As DNA, the CDR3 is TGTGCCAGCAGTCCCCCAGCACAACGGAGATACAATGAGCAGTTCTTC. Translation: CASSPPAQRRYNEQFF. Looking up the rest from reference TRBV28 and TRBJ2-1 gives the full variable domain: DVKVTQSSRYLVKRTGEKVFLECVQDMDHENMFWYRQDPGLGLRLIYFSYDVKMKEKGDIPEGYSVSREKKERFSLILESASTNQTSMYLCASSPPAQRRYNEQFFGPGTRLTVL.

This clone has only one observation. Other DNA sequences in this sample translate to the same CDR3. V and J are TRBV6-5 and TRBJ1-2; 7 bases are shared with TRBD1. The trim removed 6 bases at V and 4 bases at J, leaving 2 bases unmatched. The CDR3 totals 12 residues. CDR1 and CDR2 from the germline V gene are MNHEY and SVGAGI. In nucleotides, the CDR3 is TGTGCCAGCAGGCGACAGGGCTATGGCTACACCTTC. Translated, it gives CASRRQGYGYTF.

The table lists this clone with a count of one. The chain recombines TRBV6-5 with TRBJ1-1; a possible D gene is TRBD1 (6 bases). The V gene's germline CDR1 is MNHEY and CDR2 SVGAGI. This CDR3 is 15 amino acids long. V lost 6 bases, J lost 4 bases, and 18 bases lay in between. CDR3 in DNA: TGTGCCAGCAGCCCCCTGAGGGGGTCCAGCACTGAAGCTTTCTTT. It specifies CASSPLRGSSTEAFF.

Written as DNA, the CDR3 is TGTGCCAGCAGCAAAGAGAGGACTATCACCGGGGAGCTGTTTTTT. Its translation: CASSKERTITGELFF. The chain is built from TRBV21-1 and TRBJ2-2; the D call TRBD2 from the table was never checked on the DNA. TRBV21-1 is marked as a pseudogene. The CDR3 spans 15 residues.

The chain uses TRBV13 and TRBJ2-3; tentatively, D is TRBD1 (6 bases). Germline CDR1 and CDR2: PRHDT and FYEKMQ (reference sequence). The CDR3 has 15 residues. V was trimmed by 1 base and J by 2 bases, leaving 10 bases between them. The CDR3 loop is CASSLERGFTDTQYF. CDR3 DNA: TGTGCCAGCAGCTTAGAAAGGGGGTTCACAGATACGCAGTATTTT.

J is TRBJ2-3 and V is TRBV5-1, with a weak D call TRBD2 (5 bases). Germline CDR1 and CDR2: SGHRS and YFSETQ. The CDR3 is made up of 14 amino acids. V lost 1 base and J 4 bases, leaving 10 bases between the germline ends. CDR3 coding DNA: TGCGCCAGCAGCTTGTTGCCCGGGGCAGATACGCAGTATTTT. This codes for CASSLLPGADTQYF.